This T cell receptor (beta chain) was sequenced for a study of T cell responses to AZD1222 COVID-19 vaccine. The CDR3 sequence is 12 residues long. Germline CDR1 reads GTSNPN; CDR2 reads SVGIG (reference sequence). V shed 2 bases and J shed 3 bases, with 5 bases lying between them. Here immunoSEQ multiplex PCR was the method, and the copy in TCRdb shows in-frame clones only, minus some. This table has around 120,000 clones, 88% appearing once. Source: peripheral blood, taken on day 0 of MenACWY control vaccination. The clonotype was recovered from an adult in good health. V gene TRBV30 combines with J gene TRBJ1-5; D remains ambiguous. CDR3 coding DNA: TGTGCCTGGAGTTTCCTCAATCAGCCCCAGCATTTT. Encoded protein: CAWSFLNQPQHF.